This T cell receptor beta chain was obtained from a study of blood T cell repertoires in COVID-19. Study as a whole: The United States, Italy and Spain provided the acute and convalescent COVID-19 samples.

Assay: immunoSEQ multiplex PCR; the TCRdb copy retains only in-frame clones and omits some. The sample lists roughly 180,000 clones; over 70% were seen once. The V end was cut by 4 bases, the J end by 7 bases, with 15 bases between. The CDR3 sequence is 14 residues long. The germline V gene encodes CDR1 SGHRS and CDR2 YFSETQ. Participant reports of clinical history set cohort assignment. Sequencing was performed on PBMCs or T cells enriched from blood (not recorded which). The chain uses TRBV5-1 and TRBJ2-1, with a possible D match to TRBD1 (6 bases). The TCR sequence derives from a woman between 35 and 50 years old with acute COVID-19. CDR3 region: CASSEQGGENEQFF. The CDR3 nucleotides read TGCGCCAGCAGCGAACAGGGTGGTGAAAATGAGCAGTTCTTC.